This T cell receptor beta chain derives from a study of blood T cells in healthy people across ages. This clonotype came up a few times. Antigen: not known. The germline V gene encodes CDR1 LGHDT and CDR2 YNNKEL (reference sequence). V was pared by 7 bases and J by 4 bases, with 22 bases of the junction left unmatched. This CDR3 spans 20 amino acids. The study drew donors from healthy Caucasian individuals in Russia aged roughly 6 to 100. General study points: Researchers deemed the diversity estimates from one million T cells underestimates.

Using a J-beta primer mix together with a sample-barcoded 5' primer, a second PCR was run for about 7 to 12 cycles. TCRdb re-called the 5' RACE reads with MiXCR, one entry per CDR3 protein. The sample includes some 880,000 distinct CDR3 sequences, around 36% of them seen just once. The clonotype originates from a man between 18 and 35 years old in good health. The sample was blood. This rearrangement joins TRBV3-1 to TRBJ1-4, with TRBD1 identical over 9 bases. The chain's CDR3 is CASKGRGNRGLSVDNEKLFF. CDR3 nucleotides: TGTGCCAGCAAGGGACGTGGGAACAGGGGGCTGAGTGTTGATAATGAAAAACTGTTTTTT.